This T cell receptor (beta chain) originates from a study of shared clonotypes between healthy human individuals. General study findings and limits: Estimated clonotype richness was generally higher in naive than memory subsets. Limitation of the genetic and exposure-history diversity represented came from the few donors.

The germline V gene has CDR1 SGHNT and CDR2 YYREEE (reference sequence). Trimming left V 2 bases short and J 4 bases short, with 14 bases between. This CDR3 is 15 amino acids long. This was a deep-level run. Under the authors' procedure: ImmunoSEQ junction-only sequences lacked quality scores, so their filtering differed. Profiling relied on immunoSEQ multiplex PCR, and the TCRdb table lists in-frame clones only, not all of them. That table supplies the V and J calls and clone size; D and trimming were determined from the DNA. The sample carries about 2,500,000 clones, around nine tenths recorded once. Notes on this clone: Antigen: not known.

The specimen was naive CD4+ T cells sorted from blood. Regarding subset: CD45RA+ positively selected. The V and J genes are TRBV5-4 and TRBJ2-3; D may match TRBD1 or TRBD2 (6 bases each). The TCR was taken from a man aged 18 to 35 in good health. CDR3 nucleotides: TGTGCCAGCAGCTTAAAGGGGGGCCTCCCAGATACGCAGTATTTT. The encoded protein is CASSLKGGLPDTQYF.